A single count supports the clone carrying this TCR beta chain. What it recognizes is unknown. The data were obtained in a study of OX40 agonist ivuxolimab in advanced cancers. General study results and limits: CD4+ and CD8+ T cells in blood underwent clonal expansion by week 6 at 0.1 to 3.0 mg/kg.

Assay: immunoSEQ multiplex PCR; the TCRdb copy retains only in-frame clones and omits some. The data hold some 90,000 clones, with approximately 90% observed a single time. Germline trimming cut 0 bases from V and 2 bases from J; bases unmatched to any gene: 5. CDR1 SGHKS and CDR2 YYEKEE come from the germline V gene (reference sequence). This CDR3 is 15 amino acids long. Blood specimens came from baseline, cycle 4 day 1, and cycle 7 day 1. The chain joins TRBV5-5 to TRBJ2-7; 7 positions match TRBD2. The sequencing used CD4+ or CD8+ T cells sorted from blood, collected in a trial of the OX40 agonist ivuxolimab. The clonotype comes from an adult with an advanced solid tumor such as melanoma, head and neck, liver or kidney cancer. CDR3 residues: CASSLAGSGTYEQYF. In nucleotides, the CDR3 is TGTGCCAGCAGCTTGGCCGGAAGCGGGACCTACGAGCAGTACTTC.